These 17 T cell receptor beta chains originate from one sample sequenced in a study of T-cell memory formation after mild COVID-19. TCRdb passed the 5' RACE reads through MiXCR, listing each CDR3 protein once. The data show around 90,000 distinct CDR3 sequences, over 12% seen once. Sequences were obtained from PBMCs or a T cell subset sorted from them (not recorded which). These receptors originate from a man between 18 and 35 years old who had mild COVID-19 (a few samples of this study predate the infection). Cell type and time point are not known.

This clonotype was seen a few times. V and J are TRBV6-4 and TRBJ2-1, with 12 bases that match TRBD2. The junction had 11 bases not matched to a gene; V was cut back by 2 bases and J by 9 bases. Looked up from germline, CDR1 is MRHNA and CDR2 is SNTAGT. The CDR3 totals 17 residues. The CDR3 DNA reads as TGTGCCAGCAGTGACACCACCACTAGCGGGGGGCTAAGTGAGCAGTTCTTC. As protein: CASSDTTTSGGLSEQFF.

This clonotype appeared a few times. The chain employs TRBV4-1 and TRBJ2-1, with 7 bases aligning to TRBD1. V lost 3 bases, J lost 7 bases, and 3 bases stayed unmatched. There are 13 residues in the CDR3. Germline CDR1 reads MGHRA; CDR2 reads YSYEKL. The CDR3 protein is CASSHKQGNEQFF. The CDR3 DNA follows: TGCGCCAGCAGCCACAAACAGGGGAATGAGCAGTTCTTC.

This clonotype came up a few times. The chain recombines TRBV6-2 or TRBV6-3 with TRBJ2-4; 8 bases map to TRBD1. The CDR3 covers 16 residues. The trim removed 2 bases at V and 0 bases at J, leaving 3 bases unmatched. CDR1 and CDR2 from the germline V gene are MNHEY and SVGEGT. In DNA, the CDR3 is TGTGCCAGCAGTTACCGGACAGGGTCAGCCAAAAACATTCAGTACTTC. It is translated as CASSYRTGSAKNIQYF.

V gene TRBV5-4 combines with J gene TRBJ2-3; D gene ambiguous. The length of the CDR3 is 15 residues. V dropped 0 bases and J dropped 2 bases, with 10 bases sitting between them. The germline CDR1 and CDR2 sequences are SGHNT and YYREEE (reference sequence). CDR3 sequence: CASSLVEENTDTQYF. CDR3 nucleotide sequence: TGTGCCAGCAGCTTGGTAGAGGAAAACACAGATACGCAGTATTTT.

The chain is built from TRBV6-6 and TRBJ2-1; tentative D call: TRBD1 (6 bases). This CDR3 comprises 14 residues. Germline loops: CDR1 MNHNY, CDR2 SVGAGI (reference sequence). V lost 10 bases to trimming and J lost 0 bases, with 13 bases between them. This chain's CDR3 is CATIPDSSYNEQFF. The CDR3 DNA reads as TGTGCCACCATCCCGGACAGCTCCTACAATGAGCAGTTCTTC.

This clonotype showed up many times. The V gene is TRBV4-1, the J gene TRBJ1-2, with D uncertain. V was clipped by 4 bases and J by 3 bases, with 15 bases between them. Germline V gives CDR1 MGHRA, CDR2 YSYEKL. The CDR3 is 15 amino acids. DNA of the CDR3: TGCGCCAGCAGCCGCACATCGGAAGGAGACTATGGCTACACCTTC. Amino acid sequence: CASSRTSEGDYGYTF.

The chain employs TRBV6-4 and TRBJ2-3, with TRBD1 identical over 12 bases. J gave up 5 bases and V 2 bases, and 5 bases lay outside the gene matches. The CDR3 covers 16 residues. CDR1 MRHNA and CDR2 SNTAGT come from the germline V gene. CDR3 DNA sequence: TGTGCCAGCAGTGACGGGACAGGGGGCGCGGGAGATACGCAGTATTTT. Protein sequence: CASSDGTGGAGDTQYF.

This clonotype was seen only a few times. The rearrangement links TRBV29-1 to TRBJ2-1, with D perhaps TRBD1 (6 bases). V lost 1 base, J lost 10 bases, and 14 bases lay in between. CDR1 is SQVTM, CDR2 ANQGSEA, per germline. The CDR3 length is 13 residues. CDR3 bases: TGCAGCGTTGAAGCCGGGACACCTAGGGAGCAGTTCTTC. Its translation is CSVEAGTPREQFF.

The chain links TRBV4-2 to TRBJ2-7; TRBD2 aligns across 14 bases. Germline trimming cut 0 bases from V and 2 bases from J; bases unmatched to any gene: 3. The CDR3 loop spans 17 amino acids. The germline CDR1 and CDR2 sequences are LGHNA and YNFKEQ. CDR3 nucleotides: TGTGCCAGCAGCCAAGAAGAGACTAGCGGGGGGGCCTACGAGCAGTACTTC. Its translation: CASSQEETSGGAYEQYF.

This clonotype was seen only a few times. The chain carries TRBV12-3 or TRBV12-4 and TRBJ1-1; D is possibly TRBD1 (5 bases). V was cut by 6 bases and J by 6 bases, with 14 bases left in between. This CDR3 is built from 13 residues. CDR3 sequence: CASSQTGAAEAFF. The DNA of the CDR3 is TGTGCCAGCAGCCAAACAGGAGCCGCTGAAGCTTTCTTT.

Ten or more counts support this clonotype. The rearrangement joins TRBV7-6 to TRBJ2-1; D assignment may be TRBD1 or TRBD2 (5 bases each). Per germline, CDR1 SGHVS and CDR2 FNYEAQ. V lost 5 bases to trimming and J lost 7 bases, with 12 bases between them. The CDR3 consists of 13 residues. CDR3 loop: CASSIGVANEQFF. The DNA for the CDR3 is TGTGCCAGCAGCATAGGGGTAGCGAATGAGCAGTTCTTC.

The table lists this clonotype with many counts. The V call is TRBV15, the J call TRBJ2-1; D gene unclear. CDR1 and CDR2 (germline): LNHNV, YYDKDF (reference sequence). The length of the CDR3 is 12 residues. Trimming left V 4 bases short and J 6 bases short, with 7 bases between. CDR3 in amino acids: CATSIGTNEQFF. Here the CDR3 DNA reads TGTGCCACCAGCATCGGTACCAATGAGCAGTTCTTC.

The genes are TRBV6-2 or TRBV6-3 and TRBJ2-3; D is unclear. Germline V gives CDR1 MNHEY, CDR2 SVGEGT. CDR3 length: 18 amino acids. The V end was cut by 1 base, the J end by 0 bases, with 17 bases between. In DNA, the CDR3 is TGTGCCAGCAGTTACTTCACTTTTGGGGTATCTAGCACAGATACGCAGTATTTT. Translating it yields CASSYFTFGVSSTDTQYF.

This clonotype has more than one count but fewer than ten. The V call is TRBV19, the J call TRBJ1-1; tentatively, D is TRBD1 (5 bases). The CDR3 length is 14 residues. Germline CDR1 is LNHDA and CDR2 is SQIVND (reference sequence). Deletions cut 1 base from V and 4 bases from J, with 10 bases between. The CDR3 region is CASSIGGGGTEAFF. CDR3 DNA sequence: TGTGCCAGTAGTATAGGCGGGGGAGGCACTGAAGCTTTCTTT.

This clonotype was seen ten or more times. The V and J genes are TRBV7-9 and TRBJ1-3; the D is unclear. CDR3 length: 15 residues. The V gene's germline CDR1 is SEHNR and CDR2 FQNEAQ (reference sequence). The V end was cut by 1 base, the J end by 2 bases, with 9 bases between. CDR3 loop: CASSLVPVTGNTIYF. The CDR3 bases are TGTGCCAGCAGCTTAGTGCCGGTAACTGGAAACACCATATATTTT.

This chain links TRBV7-9 with TRBJ2-7; possibly TRBD1 for D (5 bases). Trimming cost V 4 bases and J 5 bases, with 12 bases left between them. Germline V gene data show CDR1 as SEHNR and CDR2 as FQNEAQ (reference sequence). The CDR3 consists of 13 residues. The CDR3 nucleotides are TGTGCCAGCAGCTCCCAGGGTTTCCACGAGCAGTACGTC. Translated, it gives CASSSQGFHEQYV.

The V call is TRBV7-6, the J call TRBJ2-2; D unclear. Germline CDR1 SGHVS, CDR2 FNYEAQ. The CDR3 totals 14 residues. Trimming removed 1 base at V and 1 base at J, with 4 bases between. The CDR3 loop reads CASSLVENTGELFF. The CDR3 DNA reads TGTGCCAGCAGCTTAGTGGAGAACACCGGGGAGCTGTTTTTT.